This entry features one TCR beta chain sequence. The method was immunoSEQ multiplex PCR; TCRdb's version includes in-frame clones alone and lacks a portion of them. The sample carries tens of thousands of clones, about 88% recorded once. The sample originates from a study of T cell changes during pregnancy in multiple sclerosis. The CDR3 totals 21 residues. J was trimmed by 7 bases and V by 4 bases; bases with no gene match: 25. Germline V gene data show CDR1 as SGHRS and CDR2 as YFSETQ. The source was CD4+ T cells from peripheral blood mononuclear cells, collected in the first trimester of pregnancy. This TCR came from a female donor in good health, enrolled as a control in a pregnancy study. The rearrangement joins TRBV5-1 to TRBJ2-2; TRBD2 agrees at 10 bases. CDR3 nucleotides: TGCGCCAGCAGCATAACCCCCGGTCAAGCGGGAGGGCCGGTGTTGGGCGGGGAGCTGTTTTTT. Amino acid sequence: CASSITPGQAGGPVLGGELFF.